This entry is about one TCR beta chain. Its antigen is not known. The entry originates in a study of early T cells in non-severe SARS-CoV-2 infection. Study context: Chains from this unsorted whole-blood bulk RNA could not be paired. Broader study findings: VDJdb-based matching was biased toward anti-spike CD8 responses and missed private and CD4 specificities.

The ends lost 4 bases at V and 6 bases at J; junction bases unmatched: 5. The germline V gene has CDR1 KGHDR and CDR2 SFDVKD. The CDR3 has 16 amino acids. Individual cDNA molecules each received unique molecular identifiers attached to them. TCRdb re-derived calls from the 5' RACE reads in MiXCR, one entry per CDR3 protein. The sample yields some 40,000 distinct CDR3 sequences, around 5% seen once. The TCR comes from an adult who was a healthcare worker with PCR-confirmed SARS-CoV-2 infection or an uninfected control (not recorded which). The genes are TRBV24-1 and TRBJ2-2; 12 nucleotides align to TRBD1. The source material was whole blood. The CDR3 here is CATSDAGQGAAGELFF. CDR3 nucleotide sequence: TGTGCCACCAGTGACGCGGGACAGGGGGCCGCCGGGGAGCTGTTTTTT.